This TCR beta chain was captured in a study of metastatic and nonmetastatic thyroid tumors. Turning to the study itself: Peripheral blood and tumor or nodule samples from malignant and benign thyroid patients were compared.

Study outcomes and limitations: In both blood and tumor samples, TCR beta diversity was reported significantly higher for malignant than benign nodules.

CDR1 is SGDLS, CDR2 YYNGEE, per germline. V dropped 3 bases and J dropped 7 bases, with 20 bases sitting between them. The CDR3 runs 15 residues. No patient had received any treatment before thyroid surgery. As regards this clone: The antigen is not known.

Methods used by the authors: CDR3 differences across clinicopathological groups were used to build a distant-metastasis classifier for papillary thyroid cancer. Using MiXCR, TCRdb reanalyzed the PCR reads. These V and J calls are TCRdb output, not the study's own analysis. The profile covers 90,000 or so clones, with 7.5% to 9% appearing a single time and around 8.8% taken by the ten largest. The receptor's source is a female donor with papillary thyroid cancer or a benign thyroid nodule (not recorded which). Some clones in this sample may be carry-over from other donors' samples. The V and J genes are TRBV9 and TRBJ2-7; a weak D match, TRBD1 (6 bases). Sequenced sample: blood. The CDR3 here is CASSAGQSPVLEQYF. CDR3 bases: TGTGCCAGCAGCGCAGGACAGTCGCCTGTCTTAGAGCAGTACTTC.